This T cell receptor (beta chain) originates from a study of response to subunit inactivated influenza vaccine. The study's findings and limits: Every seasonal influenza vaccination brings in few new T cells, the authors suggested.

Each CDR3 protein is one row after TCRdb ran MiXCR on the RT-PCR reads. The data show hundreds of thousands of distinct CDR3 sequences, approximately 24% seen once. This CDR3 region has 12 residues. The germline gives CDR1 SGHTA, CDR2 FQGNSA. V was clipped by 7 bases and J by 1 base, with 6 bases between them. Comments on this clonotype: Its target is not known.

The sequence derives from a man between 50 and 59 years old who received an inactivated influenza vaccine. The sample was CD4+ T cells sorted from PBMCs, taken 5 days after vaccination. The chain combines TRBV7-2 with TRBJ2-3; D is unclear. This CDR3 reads CASTPGTDTQYF. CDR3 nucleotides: TGTGCCAGCACCCCCGGCACAGATACGCAGTATTTT.